This is a list of T cell receptor beta chains from one sample in a study of cytomegalovirus exposure and HLA in healthy donors. Only in-frame clones appear in the TCRdb table, and some are missing; sequencing was by immunoSEQ multiplex PCR. The table lists around 67,000 clones, approximately 92% of them singletons. Sequenced: PBMCs. All receptors come from a young woman in good health and CMV-seropositive. Both conserved end residues are part of each CDR3. D genes are given only for firm matches. Clone size is stated in some rows and not others, as once, few, many or a class when expanded.

cdr3_length clone_size j_call d_call v_call cdr3_aa cdr3_nt
18 NA TRBJ1-2 TRBD1 TRBV5-4 CASSWLGQGRITNYGYTF TGTGCCAGCAGCTGGCTGGGACAGGGGCGGATTACTAACTATGGCTACACCTTC
11 NA TRBJ1-1 NA TRBV30 CASDLNTEAFF TGTGCCTCTGACTTGAACACTGAAGCTTTCTTT
16 NA TRBJ2-1 NA TRBV5-6 CASSFRQVRSHNEQFF TGTGCCAGCAGCTTTAGACAGGTCCGCTCCCACAATGAGCAGTTCTTC
11 NA TRBJ2-5 NA TRBV19 CATALQETQYF TGTGCCACAGCGCTCCAAGAGACCCAGTACTTC
15 once TRBJ1-4 NA TRBV5-1 CASSRGGKDNEKLFF TGCGCCAGCAGCCGCGGCGGGAAGGATAATGAAAAACTGTTTTTT
13 NA TRBJ2-3 TRBD2 TRBV28 CASSLLAGDTQYF TGTGCCAGCAGTTTGTTAGCGGGCGATACGCAGTATTTT
11 NA TRBJ2-1 NA TRBV19 CASSIADKQFF TGTGCCAGTAGTATAGCGGACAAGCAGTTCTTC
17 NA TRBJ2-7 TRBD1 TRBV4-1 CASSRYADRANPYEQYF TGCGCCAGCAGTCGTTATGCCGACAGGGCAAATCCCTACGAGCAGTACTTC
17 NA TRBJ2-5 TRBD2 TRBV6-1 CASSEVTSGRGWETQYF TGTGCCAGCAGTGAGGTCACTAGCGGGAGGGGTTGGGAGACCCAGTACTTC
14 NA TRBJ1-3 NA TRBV7-2 CASSLGQGGNTIYF TGTGCCAGCAGCTTAGGGCAGGGTGGAAACACCATATATTTT
15 NA TRBJ2-7 NA TRBV19 CASSRASGYSYEQYF TGTGCCAGTAGTCGCGCTTCGGGGTATTCCTACGAGCAGTACTTC
15 NA TRBJ2-4 NA TRBV6-1 CASCPHYLAKNIQYF TGTGCCAGCTGCCCCCACTATCTAGCCAAAAACATTCAGTACTTC
15 few TRBJ2-3 TRBD2 TRBV9 CASSDGTSGGDTQYF TGTGCCAGCAGCGATGGGACTAGCGGGGGGGATACGCAGTATTTT
16 NA TRBJ2-1 NA TRBV7-9 CATTTGMLGGHNEQFF TGTGCCACAACTACAGGGATGCTGGGCGGACACAATGAGCAGTTCTTC
17 NA TRBJ2-4 TRBD2 TRBV15 CATSRDRVAGTQNIQYF TGTGCCACCAGCAGAGATCGGGTAGCGGGGACCCAAAACATTCAGTACTTC
15 NA TRBJ2-1 NA TRBV7-2 CASSLVAGTYNEQFF TGTGCCAGCAGCTTAGTTGCGGGGACCTACAATGAGCAGTTCTTC
13 NA TRBJ2-7 TRBD1 TRBV10-1 CASSPDRVHEQYF TGCGCCAGCAGCCCCGACAGGGTACACGAGCAGTACTTC
15 once TRBJ2-1 NA TRBV29-1 CSVERMGGSYNEQFF TGCAGCGTTGAAAGGATGGGGGGCTCCTACAATGAGCAGTTCTTC
13 NA TRBJ2-7 NA TRBV5-6 CASSLVQIYEQYF TGTGCCAGCAGCTTGGTCCAGATCTACGAGCAGTACTTC
14 NA TRBJ2-2 NA TRBV7-9 CASSLEVGAGELFF TGTGCCAGCAGCTTAGAGGTCGGGGCCGGGGAGCTGTTTTTT
11 NA TRBJ1-1 TRBD1 TRBV29-1 CSVGQGLVAFF TGCAGCGTTGGACAGGGTTTGGTCGCTTTCTTT
14 NA TRBJ2-3 NA TRBV27 CASSSDSTGDTQYF TGTGCCAGCAGTAGCGACTCGACGGGGGATACGCAGTATTTT
15 once TRBJ2-1 NA TRBV2 CASSEEGVPYNEQFF TGTGCCAGCAGTGAAGAGGGAGTACCCTACAATGAGCAGTTCTTC
15 NA TRBJ2-3 TRBD2 TRBV7-2 CASSFLTSGRDTQYF TGTGCCAGCAGCTTCCTGACTAGCGGGAGGGATACGCAGTATTTT
15 NA TRBJ2-1 TRBD2 TRBV28 CASRLIAGGNNEQFF TGTGCCAGCAGGTTGATAGCGGGAGGAAACAATGAGCAGTTCTTC
15 few TRBJ1-4 NA TRBV19 CASSNRQTTNEKLFF TGTGCCAGTAGTAACCGACAGACAACTAATGAAAAACTGTTTTTT
14 once TRBJ2-7 TRBD2 TRBV2 CASNKGGSSYEQYF TGTGCCAGCAATAAGGGCGGGAGCTCCTACGAGCAGTACTTC
14 once TRBJ1-5 NA TRBV27 CASSLGRGNQPQHF TGTGCCAGCAGTTTGGGCAGGGGCAATCAGCCCCAGCATTTT
18 NA TRBJ2-7 TRBD2 TRBV5-1 CASSSRRTGGLVSYEQYF TGCGCCAGCAGCTCAAGACGGACGGGTGGACTAGTCTCCTACGAGCAGTACTTC
15 NA TRBJ2-1 TRBD2 TRBV7-9 CASSFSGRSYNEQFF TGTGCCAGCAGCTTTAGCGGGCGCTCCTACAATGAGCAGTTCTTC
16 NA TRBJ2-7 TRBD1 TRBV5-1 CASSKTGTEPSYEQYF TGCGCCAGCAGCAAAACCGGGACAGAACCTTCCTACGAGCAGTACTTC
14 NA TRBJ2-7 NA TRBV30 CALIQGRSSYEQYF TGTGCCCTTATACAGGGAAGGTCGTCCTACGAGCAGTACTTC
12 NA TRBJ1-2 NA TRBV15 CATSKLNYGYTF TGTGCCACCAGCAAGCTTAACTATGGCTACACCTTC